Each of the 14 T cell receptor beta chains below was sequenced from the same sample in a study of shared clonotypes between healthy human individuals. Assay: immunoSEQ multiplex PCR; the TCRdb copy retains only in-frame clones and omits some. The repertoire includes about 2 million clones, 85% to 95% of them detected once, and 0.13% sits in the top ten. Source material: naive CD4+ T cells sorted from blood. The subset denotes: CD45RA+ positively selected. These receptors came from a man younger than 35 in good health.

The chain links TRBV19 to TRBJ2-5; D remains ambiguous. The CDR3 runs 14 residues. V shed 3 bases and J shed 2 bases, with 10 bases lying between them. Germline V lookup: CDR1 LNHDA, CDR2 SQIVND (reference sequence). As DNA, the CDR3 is TGTGCCAGTAGTATGGTTGGCTATCAAGAGACCCAGTACTTC. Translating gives CASSMVGYQETQYF.

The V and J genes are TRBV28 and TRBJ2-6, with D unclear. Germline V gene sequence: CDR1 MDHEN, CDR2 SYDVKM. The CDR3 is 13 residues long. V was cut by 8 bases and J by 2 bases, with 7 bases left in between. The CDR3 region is CASFTPGANVLTF. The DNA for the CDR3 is TGTGCCAGCTTTACCCCTGGGGCCAACGTCCTGACTTTC.

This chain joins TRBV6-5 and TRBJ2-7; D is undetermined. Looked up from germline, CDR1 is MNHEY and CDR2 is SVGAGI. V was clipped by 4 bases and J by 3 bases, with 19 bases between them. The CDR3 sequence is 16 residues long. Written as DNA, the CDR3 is TGTGCCAGCAGTTCCCGATCCGGACGGAACCTCTACGAGCAGTACTTC. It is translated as CASSSRSGRNLYEQYF.

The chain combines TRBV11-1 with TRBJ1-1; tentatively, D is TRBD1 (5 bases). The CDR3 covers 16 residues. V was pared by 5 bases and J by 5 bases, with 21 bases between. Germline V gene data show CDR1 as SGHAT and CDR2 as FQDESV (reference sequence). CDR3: CASSRIAGTLRTEAFF. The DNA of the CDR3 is TGTGCCAGCAGCCGAATCGCCGGGACCCTAAGGACTGAAGCTTTCTTT.

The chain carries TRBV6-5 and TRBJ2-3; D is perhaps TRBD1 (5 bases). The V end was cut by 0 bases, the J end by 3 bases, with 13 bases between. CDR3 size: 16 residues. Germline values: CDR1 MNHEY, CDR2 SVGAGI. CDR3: CASSYSGRVNTDTQYF. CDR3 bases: TGTGCCAGCAGTTACTCTGGCAGGGTGAATACAGATACGCAGTATTTT.

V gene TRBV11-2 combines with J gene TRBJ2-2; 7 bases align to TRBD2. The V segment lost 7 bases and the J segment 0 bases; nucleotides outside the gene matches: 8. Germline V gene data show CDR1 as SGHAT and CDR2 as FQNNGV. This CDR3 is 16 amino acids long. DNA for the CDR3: TGTGCCAGCAATCCGACGGGGGGTGCGAACACCGGGGAGCTGTTTTTT. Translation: CASNPTGGANTGELFF.

The CDR3 region is CASSLRGGTNEKLFF. CDR3 coding DNA: TGTGCCAGCAGCCTCCGGGGGGGCACTAATGAAAAACTGTTTTTT. The chain employs TRBV9 and TRBJ1-4, with D maybe TRBD1 (6 bases). This CDR3 is built from 15 residues. The V end lost 4 bases, the J end lost 2 bases, and 12 bases lay between the germline ends. Germline V CDR1 and CDR2: SGDLS, YYNGEE.

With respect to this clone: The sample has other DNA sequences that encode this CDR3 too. The CDR3 region has the DNA TGTGCCAGCAGTTACTCAGGAGGAAACACCATATATTTT. Translation: CASSYSGGNTIYF. This chain joins TRBV6-5 and TRBJ1-3; D gene unclear. This CDR3 is 13 amino acids long. V gave up 0 bases and J gave up 4 bases, with 4 bases separating them. Per germline, CDR1 MNHEY and CDR2 SVGAGI.

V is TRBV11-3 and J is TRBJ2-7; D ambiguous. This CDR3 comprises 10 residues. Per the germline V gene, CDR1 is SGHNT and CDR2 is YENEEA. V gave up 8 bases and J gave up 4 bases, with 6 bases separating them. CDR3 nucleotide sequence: TGTGCCAGCCACCTATACGAGCAGTACTTC. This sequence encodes CASHLYEQYF.

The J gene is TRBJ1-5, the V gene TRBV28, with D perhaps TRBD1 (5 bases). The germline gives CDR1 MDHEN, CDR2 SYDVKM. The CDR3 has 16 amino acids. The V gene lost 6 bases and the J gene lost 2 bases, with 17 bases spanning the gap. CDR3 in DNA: TGTGCCAGCAGGGACTCCGGGGCAGGGCGCAATCAGCCCCAGCATTTT. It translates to CASRDSGAGRNQPQHF.

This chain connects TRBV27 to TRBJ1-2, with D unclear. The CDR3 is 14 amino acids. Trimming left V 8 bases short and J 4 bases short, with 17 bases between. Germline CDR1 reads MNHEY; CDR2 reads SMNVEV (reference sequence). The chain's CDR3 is CASAPGSRIYGYTF. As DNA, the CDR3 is TGTGCCAGCGCTCCAGGCAGCCGAATCTATGGCTACACCTTC.

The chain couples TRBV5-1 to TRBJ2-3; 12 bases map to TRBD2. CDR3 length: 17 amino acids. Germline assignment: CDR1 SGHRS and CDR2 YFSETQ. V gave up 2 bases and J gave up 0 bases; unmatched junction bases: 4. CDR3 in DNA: TGCGCCAGCAGCTTTGGACTAGCGGGACAAAGCACAGATACGCAGTATTTT. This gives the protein CASSFGLAGQSTDTQYF. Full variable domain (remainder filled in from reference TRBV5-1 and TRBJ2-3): KAGVTQTPRYLIKTRGQQVTLSCSPISGHRSVSWYQQTPGQGLQFLFEYFSETQRNKGNFPGRFSGRQFSNSRSEMNVSTLELGDSALYLCASSFGLAGQSTDTQYFGPGTRLTVL.

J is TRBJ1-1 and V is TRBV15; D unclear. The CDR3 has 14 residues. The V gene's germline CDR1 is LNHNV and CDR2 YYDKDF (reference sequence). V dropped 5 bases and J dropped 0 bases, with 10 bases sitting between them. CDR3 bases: TGTGCCACCAGCTTATTTCCTATGAACACTGAAGCTTTCTTT. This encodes CATSLFPMNTEAFF. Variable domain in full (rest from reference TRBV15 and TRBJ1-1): DAMVIQNPRYQVTQFGKPVTLSCSQTLNHNVMYWYQQKSSQAPKLLFHYYDKDFNNEADTPDNFQSRRPNTSFCFLDIRSPGLGDTAMYLCATSLFPMNTEAFFGQGTRLTVV.

CDR3 amino acids: CASSWTGAYYGYTF. CDR3 DNA: TGCGCCAGCAGCTGGACAGGGGCGTACTATGGCTACACCTTC. The chain uses TRBV5-1 and TRBJ1-2; 9 positions match TRBD1. With V trimmed by 3 bases and J by 3 bases, 3 bases remained unmatched. The CDR3 is 14 residues long. Germline CDR1 is SGHRS and CDR2 is YFSETQ.